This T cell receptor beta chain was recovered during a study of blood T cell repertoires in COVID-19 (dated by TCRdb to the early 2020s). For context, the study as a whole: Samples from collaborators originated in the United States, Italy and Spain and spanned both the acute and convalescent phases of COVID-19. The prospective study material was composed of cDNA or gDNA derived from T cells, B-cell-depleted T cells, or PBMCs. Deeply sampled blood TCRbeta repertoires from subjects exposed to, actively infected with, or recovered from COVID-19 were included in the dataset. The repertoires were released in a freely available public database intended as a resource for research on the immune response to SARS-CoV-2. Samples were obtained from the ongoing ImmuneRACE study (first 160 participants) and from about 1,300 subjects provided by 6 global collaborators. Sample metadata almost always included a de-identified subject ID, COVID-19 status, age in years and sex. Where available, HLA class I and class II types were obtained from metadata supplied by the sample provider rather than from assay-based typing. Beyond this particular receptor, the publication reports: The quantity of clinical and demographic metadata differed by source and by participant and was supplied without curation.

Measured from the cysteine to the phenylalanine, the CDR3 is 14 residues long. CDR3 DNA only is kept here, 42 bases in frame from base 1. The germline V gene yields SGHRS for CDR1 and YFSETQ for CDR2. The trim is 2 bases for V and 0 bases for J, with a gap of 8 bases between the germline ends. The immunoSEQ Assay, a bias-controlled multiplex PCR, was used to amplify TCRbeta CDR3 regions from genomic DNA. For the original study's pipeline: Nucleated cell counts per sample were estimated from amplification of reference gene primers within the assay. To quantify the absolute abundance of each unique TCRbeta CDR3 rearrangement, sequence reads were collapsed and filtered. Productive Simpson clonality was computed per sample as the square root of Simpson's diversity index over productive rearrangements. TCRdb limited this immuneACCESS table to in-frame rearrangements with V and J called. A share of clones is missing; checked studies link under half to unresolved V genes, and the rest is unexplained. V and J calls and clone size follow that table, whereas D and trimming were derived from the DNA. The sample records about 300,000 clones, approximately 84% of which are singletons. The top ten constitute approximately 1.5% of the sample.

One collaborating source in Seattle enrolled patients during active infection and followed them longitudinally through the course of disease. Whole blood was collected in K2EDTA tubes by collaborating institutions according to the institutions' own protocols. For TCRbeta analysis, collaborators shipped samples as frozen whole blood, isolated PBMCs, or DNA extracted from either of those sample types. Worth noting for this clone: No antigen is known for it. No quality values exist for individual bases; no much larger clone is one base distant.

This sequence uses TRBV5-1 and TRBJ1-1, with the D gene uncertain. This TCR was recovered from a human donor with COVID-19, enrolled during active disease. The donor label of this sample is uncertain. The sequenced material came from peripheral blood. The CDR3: CASSFTDLNTEAFF. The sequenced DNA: TGCGCCAGCAGCTTTACCGACTTGAACACTGAAGCTTTCTTT. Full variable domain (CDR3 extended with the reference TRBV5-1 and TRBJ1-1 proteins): KAGVTQTPRYLIKTRGQQVTLSCSPISGHRSVSWYQQTPGQGLQFLFEYFSETQRNKGNFPGRFSGRQFSNSRSEMNVSTLELGDSALYLCASSFTDLNTEAFFGQGTRLTVV.